This T cell receptor (beta chain) was captured by sequencing in a study of OX40 agonist ivuxolimab in advanced cancers. For the study at large: Treatment of patients was with ivuxolimab, an agonistic anti-OX40 (CD134) antibody. A male proportion of about 86% was recorded, with mean age around 62 years and range about 20 to 85.

The germline gives CDR1 KGHSH, CDR2 LQKENI. With 4 bases removed from V and 3 bases from J, the gap between germline ends came to 12 bases. This CDR3 comprises 14 residues. General study results and limits: Doses of 0.1 to 3.0 mg/kg were accompanied by clonal expansion of CD4+ and CD8+ blood T cells by week 6.

As for this clone: Its matching antigen is unknown.

The repertoire was sequenced with immunoSEQ multiplex PCR; TCRdb's copy has only in-frame clones and lacks some. This repertoire shows just over 70,000 clones, about 83% found once; its top ten account for around 0.8%. Here the sequenced sample was CD4+ or CD8+ T cells sorted from blood, taken in a trial of the OX40 agonist ivuxolimab. The gene calls are TRBV18 and TRBJ2-5; the D gene could be TRBD1 or TRBD2 (5 bases each). This clonotype was obtained from an adult with an advanced solid tumor such as melanoma, head and neck, liver or kidney cancer. The CDR3 region is CASSLAGTEETQYF. CDR3 sequence (DNA): TGTGCCAGCTCACTGGCCGGGACCGAAGAGACCCAGTACTTC.